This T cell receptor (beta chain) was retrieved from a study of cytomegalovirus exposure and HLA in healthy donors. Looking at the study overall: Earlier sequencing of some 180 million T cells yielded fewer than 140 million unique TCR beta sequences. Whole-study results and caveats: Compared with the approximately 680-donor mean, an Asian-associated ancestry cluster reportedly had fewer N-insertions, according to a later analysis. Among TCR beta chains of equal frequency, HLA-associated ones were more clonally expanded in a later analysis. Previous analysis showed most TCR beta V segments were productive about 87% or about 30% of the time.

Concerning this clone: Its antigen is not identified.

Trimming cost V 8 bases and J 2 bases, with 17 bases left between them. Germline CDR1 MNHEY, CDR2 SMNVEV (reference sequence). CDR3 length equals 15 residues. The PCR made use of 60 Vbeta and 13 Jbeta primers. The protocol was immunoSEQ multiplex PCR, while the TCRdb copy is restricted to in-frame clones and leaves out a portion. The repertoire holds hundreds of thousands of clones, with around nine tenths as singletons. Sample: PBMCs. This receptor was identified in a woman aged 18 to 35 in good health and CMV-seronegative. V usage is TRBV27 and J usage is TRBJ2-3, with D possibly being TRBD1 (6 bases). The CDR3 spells CASARRGQITDTQYF. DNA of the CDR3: TGTGCCAGCGCCCGACGTGGACAGATCACAGATACGCAGTATTTT.